This record covers a single T cell receptor beta chain. Profiling relied on immunoSEQ multiplex PCR, and the TCRdb table lists in-frame clones only, not all of them. The sample records 55,000 to 75,000 clones, about 81% being singletons. This sample was taken from a study of blood T cell repertoires in COVID-19. Study as a whole: The samples span acute and convalescent COVID-19 from the United States, Italy and Spain.

Germline lookup yields CDR1 SGHTA and CDR2 FQGNSA. This CDR3 spans 14 amino acids. Deletions cut 4 bases from V and 4 bases from J, with 11 bases between. The origin of this receptor is a human donor in a cohort sampled during active COVID-19. The chain is built from TRBV7-2 and TRBJ2-1, with D unclear. Input material: peripheral blood. The DNA for the CDR3 is TGTGCCAGCAGCTCCCCCCCCCATTACAATGAGCAGTTCTTC. Its protein is CASSSPPHYNEQFF.